This T cell receptor beta chain originates from a study of blood T cell repertoires in COVID-19. Study-wide context: The United States, Italy and Spain provided the acute and convalescent COVID-19 samples.

The method was immunoSEQ multiplex PCR; TCRdb's version includes in-frame clones alone and lacks a portion of them. The sample consists of over 250,000 clones, 84% of them appearing once. The CDR3 is 19 residues long. CDR1 is LGHNA and CDR2 is YSLEER in the germline V gene. Trimming left V 0 bases short and J 4 bases short, with 21 bases between. The specimen was peripheral blood. The chain is built from TRBV4-3 and TRBJ1-4; possible D gene TRBD1, 6 bases. The clonotype comes from a human donor with COVID-19, enrolled during active disease. The donor label of this sample is uncertain. CDR3 sequence: CASSQDGWGGRVINEKLFF. The CDR3 DNA sequence: TGCGCCAGCAGCCAAGATGGTTGGGGGGGCAGGGTCATTAATGAAAAACTGTTTTTT.